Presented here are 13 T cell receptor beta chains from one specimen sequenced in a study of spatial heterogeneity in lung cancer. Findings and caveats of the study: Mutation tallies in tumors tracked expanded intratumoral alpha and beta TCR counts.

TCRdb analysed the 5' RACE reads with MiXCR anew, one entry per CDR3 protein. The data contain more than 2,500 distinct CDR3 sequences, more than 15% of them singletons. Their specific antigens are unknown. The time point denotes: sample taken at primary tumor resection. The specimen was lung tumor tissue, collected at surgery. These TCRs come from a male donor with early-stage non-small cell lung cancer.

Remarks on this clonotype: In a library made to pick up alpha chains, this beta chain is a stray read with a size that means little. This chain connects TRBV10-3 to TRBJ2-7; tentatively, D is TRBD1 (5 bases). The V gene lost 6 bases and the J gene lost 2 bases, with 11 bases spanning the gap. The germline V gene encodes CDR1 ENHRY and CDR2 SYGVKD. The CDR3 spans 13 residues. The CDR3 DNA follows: TGTGCCATCAGCGCCGACAGCCCCTACGAGCAGTACTTC. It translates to CAISADSPYEQYF.

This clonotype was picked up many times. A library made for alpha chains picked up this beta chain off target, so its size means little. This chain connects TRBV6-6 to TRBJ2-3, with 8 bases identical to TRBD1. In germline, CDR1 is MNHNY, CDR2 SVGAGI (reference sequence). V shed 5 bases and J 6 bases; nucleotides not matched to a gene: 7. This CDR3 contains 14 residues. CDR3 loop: CASSADRVADTQYF. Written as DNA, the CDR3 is TGTGCCAGCAGTGCGGACAGGGTGGCCGATACGCAGTATTTT.

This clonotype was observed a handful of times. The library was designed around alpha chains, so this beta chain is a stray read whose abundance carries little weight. Here the CDR3 reads CASSYGGMGRESNEQFF. The CDR3 nucleotides are TGTGCCAGCAGTTACGGGGGAATGGGCAGGGAGTCCAATGAGCAGTTCTTC. The chain combines TRBV6-5 with TRBJ2-1; D tentatively reads TRBD1 or TRBD2 (5 bases each). CDR1 is MNHEY and CDR2 is SVGAGI in the germline V gene. Between the trimmed V and J ends, which lost 2 bases and 6 bases, there was a span of 20 bases. There are 17 residues in the CDR3.

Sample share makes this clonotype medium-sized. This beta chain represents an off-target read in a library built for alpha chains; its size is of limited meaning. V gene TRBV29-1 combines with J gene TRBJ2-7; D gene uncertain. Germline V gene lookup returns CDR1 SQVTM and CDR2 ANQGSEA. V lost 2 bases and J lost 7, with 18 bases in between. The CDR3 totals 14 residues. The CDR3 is CSVETFQLPREQYF. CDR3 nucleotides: TGCAGCGTTGAAACCTTTCAACTGCCCCGGGAGCAGTACTTC.

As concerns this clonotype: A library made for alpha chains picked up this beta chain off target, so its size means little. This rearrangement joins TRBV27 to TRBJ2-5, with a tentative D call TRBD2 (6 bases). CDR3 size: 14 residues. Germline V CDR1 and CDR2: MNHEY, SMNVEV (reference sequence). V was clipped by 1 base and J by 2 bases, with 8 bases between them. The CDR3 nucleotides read TGTGCCAGCAGTTTATGGAGGGGTCAAGAGACCCAGTACTTC. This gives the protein CASSLWRGQETQYF.

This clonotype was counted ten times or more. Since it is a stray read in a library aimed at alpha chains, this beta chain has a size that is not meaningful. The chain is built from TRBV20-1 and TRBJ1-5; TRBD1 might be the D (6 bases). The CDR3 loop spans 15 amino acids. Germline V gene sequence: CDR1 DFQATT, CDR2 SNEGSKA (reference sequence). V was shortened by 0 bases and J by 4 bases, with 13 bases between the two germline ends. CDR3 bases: TGCAGTGCTAGAGAGAGGACAGCCCTAAATCAGCCCCAGCATTTT. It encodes CSARERTALNQPQHF.

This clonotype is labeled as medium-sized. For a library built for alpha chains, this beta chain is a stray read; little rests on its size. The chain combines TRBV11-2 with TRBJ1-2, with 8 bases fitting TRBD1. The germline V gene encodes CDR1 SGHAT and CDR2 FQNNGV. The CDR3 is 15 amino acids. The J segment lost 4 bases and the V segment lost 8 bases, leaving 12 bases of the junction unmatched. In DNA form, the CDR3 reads TGTGCCAGCGGGGGCTGGACAGGGCGCGGCTATGGCTACACCTTC. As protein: CASGGWTGRGYGYTF. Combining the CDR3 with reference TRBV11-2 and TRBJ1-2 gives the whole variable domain EAGVAQSPRYKIIEKRQSVAFWCNPISGHATLYWYQQILGQGPKLLIQFQNNGVVDDSQLPKDRFSAERLKGVDSTLKIQPAKLEDSAVYLCASGGWTGRGYGYTFGSGTRLTVV.

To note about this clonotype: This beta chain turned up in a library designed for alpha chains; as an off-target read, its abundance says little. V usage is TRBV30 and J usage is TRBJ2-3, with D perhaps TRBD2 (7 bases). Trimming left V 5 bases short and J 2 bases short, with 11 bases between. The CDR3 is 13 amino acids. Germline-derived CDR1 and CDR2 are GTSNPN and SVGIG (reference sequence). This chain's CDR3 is CAWAGGLTDTQYF. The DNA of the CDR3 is TGTGCCTGGGCCGGGGGGCTCACAGATACGCAGTATTTT.

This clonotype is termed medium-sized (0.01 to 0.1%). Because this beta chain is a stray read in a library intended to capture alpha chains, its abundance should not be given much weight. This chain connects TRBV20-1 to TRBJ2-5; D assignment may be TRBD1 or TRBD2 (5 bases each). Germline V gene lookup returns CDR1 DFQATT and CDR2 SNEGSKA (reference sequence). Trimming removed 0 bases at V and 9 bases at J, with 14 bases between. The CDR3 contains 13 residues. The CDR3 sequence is CSARDEGPVAQYF. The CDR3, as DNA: TGCAGTGCTAGAGATGAGGGGCCGGTGGCCCAGTACTTC.

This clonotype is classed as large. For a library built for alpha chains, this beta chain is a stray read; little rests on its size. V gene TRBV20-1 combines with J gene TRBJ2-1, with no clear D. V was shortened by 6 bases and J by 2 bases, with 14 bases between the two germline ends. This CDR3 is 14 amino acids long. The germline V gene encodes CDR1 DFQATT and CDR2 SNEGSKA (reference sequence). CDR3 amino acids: CSALRPGPYNEQFF. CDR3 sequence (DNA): TGCAGTGCACTTCGCCCCGGACCCTACAATGAGCAGTTCTTC.

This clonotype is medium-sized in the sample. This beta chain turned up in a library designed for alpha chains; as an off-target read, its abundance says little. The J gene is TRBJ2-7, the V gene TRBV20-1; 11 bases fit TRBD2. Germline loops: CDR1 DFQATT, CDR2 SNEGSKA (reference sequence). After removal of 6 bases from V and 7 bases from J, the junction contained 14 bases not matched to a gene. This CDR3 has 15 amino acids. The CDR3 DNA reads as TGCAGTGCCAGCCCTCCCCTAGCGGGAGGAGAAGAGCAGTACTTC. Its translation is CSASPPLAGGEEQYF.

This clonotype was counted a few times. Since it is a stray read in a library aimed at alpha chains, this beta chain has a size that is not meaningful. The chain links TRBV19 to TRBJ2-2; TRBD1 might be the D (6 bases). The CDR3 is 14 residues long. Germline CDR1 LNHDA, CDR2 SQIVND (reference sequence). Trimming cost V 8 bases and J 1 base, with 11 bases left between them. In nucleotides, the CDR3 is TGTGCCAGTCTACGACAGGTGAACACCGGGGAGCTGTTTTTT. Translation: CASLRQVNTGELFF.

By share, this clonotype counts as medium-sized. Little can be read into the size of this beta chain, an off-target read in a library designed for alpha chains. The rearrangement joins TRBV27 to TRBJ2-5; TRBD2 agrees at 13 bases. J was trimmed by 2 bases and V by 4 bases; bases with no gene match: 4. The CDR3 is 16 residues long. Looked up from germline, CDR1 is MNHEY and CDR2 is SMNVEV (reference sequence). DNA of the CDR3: TGTGCCAGCAGTTCCCAGGGACTAGCGGGGCAAGAGACCCAGTACTTC. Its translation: CASSSQGLAGQETQYF.